The next 29 T cell receptor beta chains were all read from a single sample in a study of blood T cell repertoires in COVID-19. Sequencing used immunoSEQ multiplex PCR; TCRdb keeps in-frame clones, though not all of them. The sample carries almost 90,000 clones, 90% recorded once. Sequenced material: peripheral blood. Receptors originate from a man younger than 30 with COVID-19, enrolled during active disease.

The gene calls are TRBV28 and TRBJ1-1; a weak D match, TRBD1 (6 bases). Trimming left V 6 bases short and J 0 bases short, with 11 bases between. CDR1 and CDR2 (germline): MDHEN, SYDVKM. This CDR3 is built from 14 residues. The CDR3 bases are TGTGCCAGCAGAATCCGGACAGTGAACACTGAAGCTTTCTTT. This encodes CASRIRTVNTEAFF.

This chain connects TRBV6-1 to TRBJ1-5; 9 bases line up with TRBD1. The CDR3 sequence is 16 residues long. The junction had 7 bases not matched to a gene; V was cut back by 4 bases and J by 3 bases. Germline V lookup: CDR1 MNHNS, CDR2 SASEGT. The DNA of the CDR3 is TGTGCCAGCAGTGTCTACAGGGGGCCCAACAATCAGCCCCAGCATTTT. Translated: CASSVYRGPNNQPQHF.

This clone turned up a few times. The gene calls are TRBV19 and TRBJ2-2, with TRBD2 matching 7 bases. CDR3 length: 15 amino acids. Germline V gene sequence: CDR1 LNHDA, CDR2 SQIVND (reference sequence). The junction had 10 bases not matched to a gene; V was cut back by 7 bases and J by 5 bases. The CDR3 bases are TGTGCCAGTACGAGGGGCGGGAGCCGAACCGGGGAGCTGTTTTTT. Translated: CASTRGGSRTGELFF.

The V and J genes are TRBV11-2 and TRBJ2-7; the D is unclear. The germline gives CDR1 SGHAT, CDR2 FQNNGV. CDR3 length: 14 residues. V was shortened by 1 base and J by 3 bases, with 10 bases between the two germline ends. This chain's CDR3 is CASSLVARNYEQYF. The DNA of the CDR3 is TGTGCCAGCAGCTTAGTGGCCAGGAACTACGAGCAGTACTTC.

V and J are TRBV3-1 (or the pseudogene TRBV3-2) and TRBJ2-3; D uncertain. V was trimmed by 2 bases and J by 1 base, leaving 7 bases between them. The CDR3 runs to 14 residues. Germline CDR1 reads LGHDT; CDR2 reads YNNKEL (reference sequence). The CDR3, as DNA: TGTGCCAGCAGCCAACAGAGCGGCACAGATACGCAGTATTTT. It codes for CASSQQSGTDTQYF.

The V call is TRBV28, the J call TRBJ2-2, with a weak D call TRBD2 (7 bases). Germline V gene lookup returns CDR1 MDHEN and CDR2 SYDVKM. Trimming removed 7 bases at V and 4 bases at J, with 16 bases between. The length of the CDR3 is 15 residues. CDR3 sequence: CASTNGGLGTGELFF. The CDR3 DNA reads TGTGCCAGCACTAACGGGGGGCTGGGCACCGGGGAGCTGTTTTTT.

This chain joins TRBV19 and TRBJ2-7; 9 bases match TRBD2. The J segment lost 0 bases and the V segment lost 5 bases, leaving 2 bases of the junction unmatched. Germline-derived CDR1 and CDR2 are LNHDA and SQIVND (reference sequence). The CDR3 has 14 amino acids. The CDR3 DNA sequence: TGTGCCAGTAGTGTGACTAGCGGCTCCTACGAGCAGTACTTC. Translated, it gives CASSVTSGSYEQYF.

The rearrangement uses TRBV2 and TRBJ2-3, with a tentative D call TRBD2 (7 bases). Germline V gives CDR1 SNHLY, CDR2 FYNNEI. This CDR3 is 14 amino acids long. Trimming shortened V by 10 bases and J by 5 bases, and 19 bases separated the two germline ends. In nucleotides, the CDR3 is TGTGCCACGTCTTGGGGGGGGCGCGAAGATACGCAGTATTTT. It yields the protein CATSWGGREDTQYF.

This chain's CDR3 is CASRKQSGYTF. The DNA of the CDR3 is TGTGCCAGCAGAAAACAGTCTGGCTACACCTTC. The V and J genes are TRBV7-2 and TRBJ1-2; D is ambiguous. V was shortened by 6 bases and J by 7 bases, with 9 bases between the two germline ends. Germline loops: CDR1 SGHTA, CDR2 FQGNSA. The CDR3 contains 11 residues.

This chain uses TRBV7-3 with TRBJ1-2; 9 bases align to TRBD1. The junction had 9 bases not matched to a gene; V was cut back by 6 bases and J by 7 bases. The CDR3 sequence is 14 residues long. Germline V gene lookup returns CDR1 SGHTA and CDR2 FQGTGA. In nucleotides, the CDR3 is TGTGCCAGCAGTTTGACAGGGGGGAATGGTGGCTACACCTTC. Translated, it gives CASSLTGGNGGYTF.

V gene TRBV7-2 combines with J gene TRBJ1-5, with D possibly being TRBD1 (6 bases). Germline CDR1 is SGHTA and CDR2 is FQGNSA. The CDR3 runs to 13 residues. Deletions cut 9 bases from V and 6 bases from J, with 15 bases between. The CDR3 DNA follows: TGTGCCAGTAGGGGGGGAGGCGGTCAGCCCCAGCATTTT. Its translation: CASRGGGGQPQHF.

The chain recombines TRBV28 with TRBJ1-1, with TRBD1 identical over 7 bases. CDR1 is MDHEN and CDR2 is SYDVKM in the germline V gene. The CDR3 has 14 amino acids. J was trimmed by 3 bases and V by 6 bases; bases with no gene match: 7. DNA of the CDR3: TGTGCCAGCAGGCCGACAGGGAGATACACTGAAGCTTTCTTT. Its protein product is CASRPTGRYTEAFF.

CDR3 DNA: TGTGCCAGCAGCCCGGGACTAGCGCGGAAAGAGACCCAGTACTTC. Encoded protein: CASSPGLARKETQYF. This chain uses TRBV9 with TRBJ2-5, with TRBD2 matching 10 bases. The CDR3 is 15 residues long. Germline V lookup: CDR1 SGDLS, CDR2 YYNGEE. J gave up 3 bases and V 4 bases, and 6 bases lay outside the gene matches. Complete variable domain (other parts from reference TRBV9 and TRBJ2-5): DSGVTQTPKHLITATGQRVTLRCSPRSGDLSVYWYQQSLDQGLQFLIQYYNGEERAKGNILERFSAQQFPDLHSELNLSSLELGDSALYFCASSPGLARKETQYFGPGTRLLVL.

This clone occurred a few times. One junction end does not reproduce the germline sequence, and a read error may be involved. This chain links TRBV5-1 with TRBJ1-4; 8 positions match TRBD1. The CDR3 has 15 residues. The germline gives CDR1 SGHRS, CDR2 YFSETQ. The CDR3 sequence: CASSSMTGDNEKLLF. CDR3 in DNA: TGCGCCAGCAGCTCCATGACAGGGGATAATGAAAAACTGCTTTTT.

This clone was counted a few times. The J gene is TRBJ1-2, the V gene TRBV4-3; the D gene is possibly TRBD1 (6 bases). Deletions cut 0 bases from V and 2 bases from J, with 13 bases between. Germline V gene sequence: CDR1 LGHNA, CDR2 YSLEER. CDR3 length: 16 residues. The CDR3 DNA follows: TGCGCCAGCAGCCAAGAAGGGGGAACCGGGAACTATGGCTACACCTTC. It encodes CASSQEGGTGNYGYTF.

The chain recombines TRBV3-1 (or the pseudogene TRBV3-2) with TRBJ2-7; 7 bases are shared with TRBD2. Germline V gives CDR1 LGHDT, CDR2 YNNKEL (reference sequence). This CDR3 is 15 amino acids long. V lost 4 bases to trimming and J lost 3 bases; unmatched junction nucleotides: 9. This CDR3 is CASSPSGGGIYEQYF. CDR3 coding DNA: TGTGCCAGCAGCCCCTCGGGCGGGGGAATCTACGAGCAGTACTTC.

The rearrangement joins TRBV19 to TRBJ2-1; no firm D call. The germline gives CDR1 LNHDA, CDR2 SQIVND (reference sequence). This CDR3 has 14 residues. Trimming shortened V by 5 bases and J by 5 bases, and 13 bases separated the two germline ends. The DNA of the CDR3 is TGTGCCAGTAGTTTTGGCCGCACGAACAATGAGCAGTTCTTC. Translating it yields CASSFGRTNNEQFF.

This clone has a handful of counts. The V gene is TRBV4-3, the J gene TRBJ1-5; no reliable D call. V lost 0 bases and J 7 bases, leaving 7 bases between the germline ends. The CDR3 covers 13 residues. Germline V gene sequence: CDR1 LGHNA, CDR2 YSLEER. As DNA, the CDR3 is TGCGCCAGCAGCCAAGATTTATTGCAGCCCCAGCATTTT. It codes for CASSQDLLQPQHF.

The chain employs TRBV28 and TRBJ2-1, with TRBD2 matching 12 bases. The length of the CDR3 is 15 residues. V lost 6 bases and J lost 8; bases outside the gene matches: 8. CDR1 is MDHEN, CDR2 SYDVKM, per germline. CDR3 region: CASSPSGRALDEQFF. DNA of the CDR3: TGTGCCAGCAGCCCTAGCGGGAGGGCCTTGGATGAGCAGTTCTTC.

This chain uses TRBV5-5 with TRBJ1-6; 10 bases fit TRBD1. This CDR3 comprises 15 residues. Germline loops: CDR1 SGHKS, CDR2 YYEKEE (reference sequence). V gave up 0 bases and J gave up 9 bases; unmatched junction bases: 3. The CDR3 is CASSLGDRGSSPLHF. The CDR3 nucleotides read TGTGCCAGCAGCTTGGGGGACAGGGGTTCTTCACCCCTCCACTTT.

The chain combines TRBV5-1 with TRBJ2-7; TRBD2 matches 7 bases. V shed 0 bases and J 3 bases; nucleotides not matched to a gene: 9. This CDR3 spans 16 amino acids. Germline lookup yields CDR1 SGHRS and CDR2 YFSETQ. The CDR3 sequence is CASSLAIRGGIYEQYF. The CDR3 bases are TGCGCCAGCAGCTTGGCCATTCGGGGAGGGATCTACGAGCAGTACTTC.

CDR3 nucleotides: TGTGCCAGCAGCTCAACCGGGACACACACCTCCTTCAACTATGGCTACACCTTC. This translates into CASSSTGTHTSFNYGYTF. The rearrangement links TRBV7-9 to TRBJ1-2; possibly TRBD1 for D (6 bases). The CDR3 sequence is 18 residues long. CDR1 SEHNR and CDR2 FQNEAQ come from the germline V gene (reference sequence). Between the trimmed V and J ends, which lost 4 bases and 2 bases, there was a span of 23 bases.

This chain joins TRBV28 and TRBJ1-2; D unclear. Trimming took off 6 bases at V and 1 base at J, with 12 bases between the two ends. In germline, CDR1 is MDHEN, CDR2 SYDVKM. The CDR3 spans 14 residues. CDR3 region: CASRPGSVNYGYTF. Written as DNA, the CDR3 is TGTGCCAGCAGACCAGGCTCGGTTAACTATGGCTACACCTTC.

This clone was observed once. The gene calls are TRBV12-3 or TRBV12-4 and TRBJ2-7, with D tentatively TRBD2 (5 bases). V gave up 1 base and J gave up 7 bases, with 11 bases separating them. This CDR3 spans 13 amino acids. CDR3: CASSLGDSGEQYF. The CDR3 coding sequence is TGTGCCAGCAGTTTAGGGGATTCGGGAGAGCAGTACTTC.

The rearrangement links TRBV7-8 to TRBJ2-7; 10 positions match TRBD1. There are 14 residues in the CDR3. Germline V gene sequence: CDR1 SGHVS, CDR2 FQNEAQ. V shed 3 bases, J shed 5 bases, and the junction held 4 bases outside the gene matches. The CDR3 here is CASSFQTGGHEQYF. CDR3 coding DNA: TGTGCCAGCAGCTTCCAGACAGGGGGCCACGAGCAGTACTTC.

The gene calls are TRBV7-2 and TRBJ2-1, with 8 bases identical to TRBD2. The CDR3 runs 16 residues. Unmatched junction bases numbered 9, after V lost 4 bases and J lost 4 bases. Germline CDR1 SGHTA, CDR2 FQGNSA. CDR3 bases: TGTGCCAGCAGCTCGGATCCGGGAGGGCCTTACAATGAGCAGTTCTTC. Protein product: CASSSDPGGPYNEQFF.

The rearrangement joins TRBV25-1 to TRBJ1-3; no clear D. The CDR3 runs to 16 residues. V lost 5 bases, J lost 0 bases, and 14 bases lay in between. Looked up from germline, CDR1 is MGHDK and CDR2 is SYGVNS. CDR3 coding DNA: TGTGCCAGCAGTTCAGAGCGTCGTTTCTCTGGAAACACCATATATTTT. Residues: CASSSERRFSGNTIYF.

J is TRBJ2-7 and V is TRBV7-8, with D possibly TRBD1 on 5 matching bases. The CDR3 loop spans 13 amino acids. CDR1 is SGHVS and CDR2 is FQNEAQ in the germline V gene. V was clipped by 5 bases and J by 4 bases, with 12 bases between them. The CDR3 region is CASSKTGFYEQYF. The CDR3 DNA reads TGTGCCAGCAGCAAAACAGGTTTTTACGAGCAGTACTTC.

The chain couples TRBV11-2 to TRBJ2-7; 9 bases align to TRBD1. This CDR3 has 15 residues. Germline CDR1 and CDR2: SGHAT and FQNNGV. The ends lost 5 bases at V and 0 bases at J; junction bases unmatched: 5. CDR3 protein: CASSTGTGNSYEQYF. CDR3 coding DNA: TGTGCCAGCAGCACCGGGACAGGGAACTCCTACGAGCAGTACTTC.